Each of the 32 T cell receptor beta chains below was sequenced from the same sample in a study of T cell responses to AZD1222 COVID-19 vaccine. Profiling relied on immunoSEQ multiplex PCR, and the TCRdb table lists in-frame clones only, not all of them. The sample comprises approximately 90,000 clones, 85% to 90% of which are singletons, and about 7% rests with the top ten. The sequencing used peripheral blood, collected on day 0 of AZD1222 vaccination. Receptor source: an adult in good health.

This rearrangement joins TRBV10-1 to TRBJ1-1, with TRBD1 matching 7 bases. The germline V gene encodes CDR1 WNHNN and CDR2 SYGVQD (reference sequence). The CDR3 is 15 amino acids. J was trimmed by 1 base and V by 0 bases; bases with no gene match: 2. CDR3 nucleotide sequence: TGCGCCAGCAGTGAGTCTCGGACAGGGAACACTGAAGCTTTCTTT. Encoded protein: CASSESRTGNTEAFF.

The J gene is TRBJ2-1, the V gene TRBV6-1, with 10 bases matching TRBD2. Germline V gene lookup returns CDR1 MNHNS and CDR2 SASEGT. Unmatched junction bases numbered 9, after V lost 4 bases and J lost 0 bases. The CDR3 has 18 amino acids. The CDR3 DNA reads TGTGCCAGCAGTGGTCGACTAGCGGGTGCCAGCTCCTACAATGAGCAGTTCTTC. It codes for CASSGRLAGASSYNEQFF.

The V call is TRBV7-6, the J call TRBJ1-5, with D unresolved. Germline V gene sequence: CDR1 SGHVS, CDR2 FNYEAQ. CDR3 length: 15 amino acids. Trimming cost V 1 base and J 5 bases, with 12 bases left between them. The chain's CDR3 is CASSLGGPSYQPQHF. The CDR3 coding sequence is TGTGCCAGCAGCTTAGGGGGTCCTTCCTATCAGCCCCAGCATTTT.

This rearrangement joins TRBV6-5 to TRBJ2-7; 7 nucleotides line up with TRBD2. The germline V gene has CDR1 MNHEY and CDR2 SVGAGI. The CDR3 extends over 13 amino acids. Trimming at V came to 8 bases and at J to 7 bases, leaving 11 bases not matched to a gene. The CDR3 DNA reads as TGTGCCAGCGGCTCGACTAGCCATACTGAGCAGTACTTC. It specifies CASGSTSHTEQYF.

This rearrangement joins TRBV19 to TRBJ1-2; D is unresolved. V was trimmed by 3 bases and J by 3 bases, leaving 5 bases between them. This CDR3 spans 12 amino acids. Germline V gene sequence: CDR1 LNHDA, CDR2 SQIVND (reference sequence). CDR3 coding DNA: TGTGCCAGTAGTATTGCGGACTATGGCTACACCTTC. Its translation: CASSIADYGYTF.

This clone showed up just once. The chain has TRBV11-2 and TRBJ1-4; 9 bases match TRBD1. Looked up from germline, CDR1 is SGHAT and CDR2 is FQNNGV. CDR3 size: 14 residues. With V trimmed by 5 bases and J by 8 bases, 6 bases remained unmatched. CDR3 bases: TGTGCCAGCAGCCCCGGGACAGGGTGGGAAAAACTGTTTTTT. Translated: CASSPGTGWEKLFF.

CDR3 protein: CASAGGAGGYTF. The CDR3 DNA sequence: TGTGCCAGCGCGGGGGGGGCTGGTGGCTACACCTTC. This chain joins TRBV3-1 (or the pseudogene TRBV3-2) and TRBJ1-2; maybe TRBD1 (6 bases). The CDR3 totals 12 residues. Germline V gene lookup returns CDR1 LGHDT and CDR2 YNNKEL (reference sequence). Trimming shortened V by 8 bases and J by 7 bases, and 14 bases separated the two germline ends.

This clone turned up a few times. The chain employs TRBV6-5 and TRBJ1-1; 8 bases are a match to TRBD1. The length of the CDR3 is 13 residues. After removal of 3 bases from V and 7 bases from J, the junction contained 4 bases not matched to a gene. Germline loops: CDR1 MNHEY, CDR2 SVGAGI. The CDR3 nucleotides are TGTGCCAGCAGTTATCAGGGGGCAAGTGAAGCTTTCTTT. Amino acid sequence: CASSYQGASEAFF.

The V call is TRBV5-1, the J call TRBJ2-7; D might be TRBD2 (5 bases). The germline V gene encodes CDR1 SGHRS and CDR2 YFSETQ. With 0 bases removed from V and 1 base from J, the gap between germline ends came to 11 bases. This CDR3 is 15 amino acids long. The CDR3 bases are TGCGCCAGCAGCTTGGAGCCTAGCTTATCCTACGAGCAGTACTTC. It encodes CASSLEPSLSYEQYF.

V gene TRBV7-2 combines with J gene TRBJ1-2; 9 bases map to TRBD1. The germline V gene has CDR1 SGHTA and CDR2 FQGNSA. The CDR3 has 14 residues. Trimming removed 7 bases from V and 6 bases from J; junction bases left unmatched: 9. CDR3 sequence: CASTYGDREHGYTF. DNA for the CDR3: TGTGCCAGCACCTATGGGGACAGGGAGCATGGCTACACCTTC.

This chain joins TRBV11-2 and TRBJ2-1; 10 bases align to TRBD2. J lost 7 bases, V lost 1 base, and 7 bases had no gene match. The V gene's germline CDR1 is SGHAT and CDR2 FQNNGV. This CDR3 region has 16 residues. CDR3 region: CASSLVSSGSSNEQFF. CDR3 sequence (DNA): TGTGCCAGCAGCTTAGTATCTAGCGGGAGTAGTAATGAGCAGTTCTTC.

The chain joins TRBV5-1 to TRBJ2-7; D assignment may be TRBD1 or TRBD2 (5 bases each). V lost 4 bases to trimming and J lost 0 bases, with 11 bases between them. This CDR3 spans 14 amino acids. CDR1 is SGHRS and CDR2 is YFSETQ in the germline V gene. This chain's CDR3 is CASSQAGTSYEQYF. The CDR3 DNA sequence: TGCGCCAGCAGCCAAGCCGGGACCTCCTACGAGCAGTACTTC.

Regarding this clone: Being one base from a much bigger clone, this may be a read error. Other DNA variants within this sample encode the same CDR3. The chain joins TRBV28 to TRBJ2-1, with D maybe TRBD1 (6 bases). V was cut by 3 bases and J by 2 bases, with 8 bases left in between. Germline loops: CDR1 MDHEN, CDR2 SYDVKM. The length of the CDR3 is 14 residues. This CDR3 reads CASSFRDTYNEQFF. The CDR3, as DNA: TGTGCCAGCAGTTTTAGGGACACCTACAATGAGCAGTTCTTC.

This chain links TRBV12-3 or TRBV12-4 with TRBJ2-3; no clear D. The CDR3 spans 13 residues. Trimming stripped 6 bases from V and 0 bases from J, with 7 bases between. The CDR3 spells CASSWGSTDTQYF. CDR3 bases: TGTGCCAGCAGCTGGGGTAGCACAGATACGCAGTATTTT.

The V and J genes are TRBV11-3 and TRBJ2-1; 11 bases line up with TRBD2. J gave up 4 bases and V 5 bases, and 4 bases lay outside the gene matches. Germline CDR1 SGHNT, CDR2 YENEEA. The CDR3 has 15 amino acids. The CDR3 coding sequence is TGTGCCAGCAGCGAGGGACTAGCGGAATACAATGAGCAGTTCTTC. Translation gives CASSEGLAEYNEQFF.

The chain links TRBV7-9 to TRBJ1-4; 7 nucleotides align to TRBD1. V was pared by 5 bases and J by 8 bases, with 8 bases of the junction left unmatched. Germline V lookup: CDR1 SEHNR, CDR2 FQNEAQ (reference sequence). The CDR3 runs to 14 residues. CDR3 region: CASSPRQGSEKLFF. CDR3 DNA: TGTGCCAGCAGCCCCCGACAGGGTAGCGAAAAACTGTTTTTT.

The rearrangement joins TRBV18 to TRBJ1-5; 10 positions agree with TRBD1. This CDR3 comprises 15 residues. CDR1 and CDR2 (germline): KGHSH, LQKENI. J gave up 3 bases and V 6 bases, and 5 bases lay outside the gene matches. The chain's CDR3 is CASSHGQGDNQPQHF. Written as DNA, the CDR3 is TGTGCCAGCTCCCACGGACAGGGGGACAATCAGCCCCAGCATTTT.

The rearrangement links TRBV5-1 to TRBJ1-1; D is perhaps TRBD1 (5 bases). CDR3 size: 15 residues. The germline gives CDR1 SGHRS, CDR2 YFSETQ. V lost 1 base to trimming and J lost 4 bases, with 14 bases between them. CDR3 DNA sequence: TGCGCCAGCAGCTTGTCCGGGGGGTTTGGCACTGAAGCTTTCTTT. Its translation is CASSLSGGFGTEAFF.

The CDR3 protein is CASSQAHEQYF. The CDR3 region has the DNA TGTGCCAGCAGCCAAGCGCATGAGCAGTACTTC. The V and J genes are TRBV7-8 and TRBJ2-7; no clear D gene. The CDR3 has 11 residues. The V end was cut by 5 bases, the J end by 7 bases, with 9 bases between. The germline V gene has CDR1 SGHVS and CDR2 FQNEAQ.

The J gene is TRBJ1-2, the V gene TRBV27; 9 nucleotides align to TRBD1. The CDR3 is made up of 14 amino acids. The germline V gene has CDR1 MNHEY and CDR2 SMNVEV (reference sequence). With V trimmed by 6 bases and J by 3 bases, 5 bases remained unmatched. CDR3 bases: TGTGCCAGCAGAGGGACAGGGAGGGACTATGGCTACACCTTC. The encoded protein is CASRGTGRDYGYTF.

This sequence joins TRBV5-1 and TRBJ2-5; TRBD1 aligns across 7 bases. The CDR3 covers 14 residues. CDR1 and CDR2 (germline): SGHRS, YFSETQ. Trimming took 5 bases from V and 3 from J; bases not matched to a gene: 7. The CDR3 protein is CASRPGQAKETQYF. For the CDR3, the DNA is TGCGCCAGCAGACCCGGACAGGCGAAAGAGACCCAGTACTTC.

This clone was seen a handful of times. The J gene is TRBJ1-2, the V gene TRBV27; 7 bases map to TRBD1. Trimming removed 2 bases from V and 5 bases from J; junction bases left unmatched: 8. Looked up from germline, CDR1 is MNHEY and CDR2 is SMNVEV (reference sequence). The CDR3 has 15 residues. The chain's CDR3 is CASSLTGAVLYGYTF. CDR3 nucleotides: TGTGCCAGCAGTTTAACAGGGGCGGTTCTATATGGCTACACCTTC.

The CDR3 sequence: CASSYRQGASYEQYF. DNA of the CDR3: TGTGCCAGCAGTTACAGACAGGGGGCGAGCTACGAGCAGTACTTC. The chain uses TRBV6-5 and TRBJ2-7, with 10 bases identical to TRBD1. This CDR3 is built from 15 residues. CDR1 is MNHEY, CDR2 SVGAGI, per germline. V lost 2 bases, J lost 3 bases, and 4 bases stayed unmatched.

V usage is TRBV2 and J usage is TRBJ2-5, with D tentatively TRBD2 (7 bases). CDR3 length equals 14 residues. CDR1 and CDR2 from the germline V gene are SNHLY and FYNNEI. The V gene lost 1 base and the J gene lost 4 bases, with 10 bases spanning the gap. The CDR3 DNA is TGTGCCAGCAGTGAAGAGGGAGGGGGAGAGACCCAGTACTTC. This codes for CASSEEGGGETQYF.

The table lists this clone with a few counts. Other DNA sequences in the same sample also yield this CDR3. V usage is TRBV7-3 and J usage is TRBJ1-1; the D gene is possibly TRBD1 (5 bases). Germline CDR1 and CDR2: SGHTA and FQGTGA. V shed 3 bases and J shed 3 bases, with 8 bases lying between them. The CDR3 has 13 amino acids. CDR3 bases: TGTGCCAGCAGCTTGACAGAGCACACTGAAGCTTTCTTT. Translation: CASSLTEHTEAFF.

This clone was seen only a few times. The chain couples TRBV11-3 to TRBJ2-1, with 9 bases aligning to TRBD2. CDR3 length equals 16 residues. Germline loops: CDR1 SGHNT, CDR2 YENEEA. J was trimmed by 7 bases and V by 3 bases; bases with no gene match: 10. In DNA, the CDR3 is TGTGCCAGCAGCTTTACTATAGCGGGAGCGGGGAATGAGCAGTTCTTC. Its protein is CASSFTIAGAGNEQFF.

V is TRBV5-1 and J is TRBJ1-4, with 7 bases identical to TRBD1. CDR3 size: 14 residues. Losses at the gene ends were 0 bases for V and 8 bases for J; bases not matched to a gene: 4. Germline CDR1 SGHRS, CDR2 YFSETQ. The CDR3 sequence is CASSLAGGDEKLFF. CDR3 nucleotide sequence: TGCGCCAGCAGCTTGGCAGGGGGGGACGAAAAACTGTTTTTT.

V and J are TRBV4-3 and TRBJ1-1; D unresolved. The CDR3 is 13 residues long. Looked up from germline, CDR1 is LGHNA and CDR2 is YSLEER. V was clipped by 5 bases and J by 0 bases, with 7 bases between them. The CDR3 protein is CASSAGMNTEAFF. The DNA of the CDR3 is TGCGCCAGCAGCGCAGGCATGAACACTGAAGCTTTCTTT.

This chain uses TRBV6-6 with TRBJ2-7; TRBD1 matches 7 bases. The J segment lost 5 bases and the V segment lost 6 bases, leaving 10 bases of the junction unmatched. The CDR3 consists of 14 residues. Germline V gene data show CDR1 as MNHNY and CDR2 as SVGAGI (reference sequence). This CDR3 is CASSQGVLRDEQYF. Here the CDR3 DNA reads TGTGCCAGCAGCCAGGGGGTTCTCCGGGACGAGCAGTACTTC.

This clone was detected once. One junction end does not reproduce the germline sequence, and a read error may be involved. The chain links TRBV12-3 or TRBV12-4 to TRBJ1-2, with a weak D call TRBD1 (6 bases). This CDR3 is built from 11 residues. The CDR3 DNA is TGTGCCAGCAGTTTACAGGGGTCAACTGTCTTC. Encoded protein: CASSLQGSTVF.

Written as DNA, the CDR3 is TGTGCCAGCAGCCTTGGCAGGAACAACGAGCAGTACTTC. As protein: CASSLGRNNEQYF. This rearrangement joins TRBV7-3 to TRBJ2-7; D is uncertain. Per germline, CDR1 SGHTA and CDR2 FQGTGA. CDR3 length: 13 residues. Trimming removed 5 bases at V and 5 bases at J, with 13 bases between.

The rearrangement uses TRBV5-4 and TRBJ1-1; tentative D call: TRBD1 (5 bases). This CDR3 comprises 13 residues. Germline V CDR1 and CDR2: SGHNT, YYREEE (reference sequence). Trimming stripped 1 base from V and 5 bases from J, with 9 bases between. The CDR3 region is CASSLSGGTEAFF. In DNA, the CDR3 is TGTGCCAGCAGCTTGTCGGGGGGGACTGAAGCTTTCTTT.